This T cell receptor (beta chain) was sequenced in a study of CD8 T cells in Susac syndrome. Germline assignment: CDR1 DFQATT and CDR2 SNEGSKA (reference sequence). The CDR3 has 14 residues. After removal of 3 bases from V and 1 base from J, the junction contained 4 bases not matched to a gene. An amount of RNA that ranged from roughly 0.5 to 1 ug was reverse transcribed with random hexamers. Amplification of TCR beta CDR3 was carried out by immunoSEQ multiplex PCR, which covered 54 Vbeta and 13 Jbeta segments. TCRdb recomputed calls from the immunoSEQ multiplex PCR reads with MiXCR, one row per CDR3 protein. The table shows some 100,000 distinct CDR3 sequences, with about 93% occurring only once.

Sequences were obtained from CD4+ T cells from PBMCs. The clonotype comes from a human donor in good health. The chain joins TRBV20-1 to TRBJ2-5; 8 positions agree with TRBD2. CDR3 DNA sequence: TGCAGTGCTAGGAGACTAGCGACCCAAGAGACCCAGTACTTC. This translates into CSARRLATQETQYF.